The T cell receptor beta chain described here comes from a study of beta chain features in type 1 diabetes. Findings of the study overall: VDJ junctions in type 1 diabetes patients carried more deletions and fewer insertions. Shortening that was moderate but significant affected the TCRB CDR3s of Type 1 diabetes patients in all four CD4+ subsets.

As every portion of the isolated RNA was reverse transcribed, the sequencing read expressed TCRB transcripts. Generated by immunoSEQ multiplex PCR, the TCRdb table keeps only in-frame clones and is missing some. The sample contains about 700,000 clones, 10% to 15% of which appear only once. This clone occurred a few times. Its cognate antigen is unknown. J lost 4 bases, V lost 4 bases, and 13 bases had no gene match. Germline V gene sequence: CDR1 MGHRA, CDR2 YSYEKL. The CDR3 runs to 19 residues. The sample taken for sequencing was naive CD4+ T cells from blood. The chain is built from TRBV4-1 and TRBJ2-2; 12 bases line up with TRBD2. This clonotype was sampled from a man younger than 30 with type 1 diabetes. CDR3 nucleotides: TGCGCCAGCAGCCCCTCAGTGCTAGCGGGGGGGCGGAGCACCGGGGAGCTGTTTTTT. The encoded protein is CASSPSVLAGGRSTGELFF.